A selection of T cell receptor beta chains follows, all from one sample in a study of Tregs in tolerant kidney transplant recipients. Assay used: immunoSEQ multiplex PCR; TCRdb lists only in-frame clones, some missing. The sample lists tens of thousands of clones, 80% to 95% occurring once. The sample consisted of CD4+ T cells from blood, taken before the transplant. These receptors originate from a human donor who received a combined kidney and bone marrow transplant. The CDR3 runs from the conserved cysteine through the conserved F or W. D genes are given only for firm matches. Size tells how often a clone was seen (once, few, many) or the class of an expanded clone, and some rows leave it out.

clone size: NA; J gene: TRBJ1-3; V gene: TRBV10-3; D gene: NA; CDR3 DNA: TGTGCCATCAGGGAGGCGGGGGGGCGAGGAAACACCATATATTTT; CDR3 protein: CAIREAGGRGNTIYF
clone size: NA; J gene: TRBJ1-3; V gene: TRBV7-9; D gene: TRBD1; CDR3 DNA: TGTGCCAGCAGCCAAACGACAGGGCTCTCTGGAAACACCATATATTTT; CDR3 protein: CASSQTTGLSGNTIYF
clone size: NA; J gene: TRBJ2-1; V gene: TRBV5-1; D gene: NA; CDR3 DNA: TGCGTCAGCAGCTTACCAGAAGCGGGTTTCTACAATGAGCAGTTCTTC; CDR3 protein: CVSSLPEAGFYNEQFF
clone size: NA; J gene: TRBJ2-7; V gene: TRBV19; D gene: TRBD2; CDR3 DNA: TGTGCCAGTAGTATTGGTCCGGGACTAGCGGGAAATGAGCAGTACTTC; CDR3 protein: CASSIGPGLAGNEQYF
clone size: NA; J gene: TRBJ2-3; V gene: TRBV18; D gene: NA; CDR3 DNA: TGTGCCAGCTCCCAAGGCCTAGCAACAGATACGCAGTATTTT; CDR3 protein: CASSQGLATDTQYF
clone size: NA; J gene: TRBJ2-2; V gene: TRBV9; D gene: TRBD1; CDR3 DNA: TGTGCCAGCAGCCCAGGGGGCAGTTTCACCGGGGAGCTGTTTTTT; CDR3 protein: CASSPGGSFTGELFF
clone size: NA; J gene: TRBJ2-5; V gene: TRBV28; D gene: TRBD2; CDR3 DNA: TGTGCCAGCAGTCCGGGAGGTAGGGGAGAGACCCAGTACTTC; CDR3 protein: CASSPGGRGETQYF
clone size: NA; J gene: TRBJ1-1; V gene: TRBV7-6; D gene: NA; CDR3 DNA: TGTGCCAGCAGCCCTAGCGGCCCCATGAACACTGAAGCTTTCTTT; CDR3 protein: CASSPSGPMNTEAFF
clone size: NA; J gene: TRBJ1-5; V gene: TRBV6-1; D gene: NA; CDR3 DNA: TGTGCCAGCAGTGAAGCCCGGGGAGCAGGCTACGGTCAGCCCCAGCATTTT; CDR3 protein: CASSEARGAGYGQPQHF
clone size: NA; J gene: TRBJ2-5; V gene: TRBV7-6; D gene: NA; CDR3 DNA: TGTGCCAGCGGAGCGTATGAGACCCAGTACTTC; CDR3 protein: CASGAYETQYF
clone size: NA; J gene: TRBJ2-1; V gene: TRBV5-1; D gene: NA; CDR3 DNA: TGCGCCAGCAGCTTAGGCGGGAACTCCTACAATGAGCAGTTCTTC; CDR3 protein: CASSLGGNSYNEQFF
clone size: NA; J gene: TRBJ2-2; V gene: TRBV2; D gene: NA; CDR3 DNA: TGCGCCAGCAGGGCATCCGCGAACACCGGGGAGCTGTTTTTT; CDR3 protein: CASRASANTGELFF
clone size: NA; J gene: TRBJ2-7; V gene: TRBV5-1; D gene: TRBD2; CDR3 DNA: TGCGCCAGCAGCCTCGGACTAGCGGGAGTCTACTACGAGCAGTACTTC; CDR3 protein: CASSLGLAGVYYEQYF
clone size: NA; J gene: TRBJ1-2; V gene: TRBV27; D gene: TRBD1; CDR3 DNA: TGTGCCAGCCGTCTGTCCGGGACAGGGGTTGGTGGCTACACCTTC; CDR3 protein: CASRLSGTGVGGYTF
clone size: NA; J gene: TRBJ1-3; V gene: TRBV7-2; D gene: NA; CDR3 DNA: TGTGCCAGCAGCTTAGCCGGGGGCTCTGGAAACACCATATATTTT; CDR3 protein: CASSLAGGSGNTIYF
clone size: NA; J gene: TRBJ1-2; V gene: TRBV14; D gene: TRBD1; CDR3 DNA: TGTGCCAGCAGCCAAGCAAACAGGGGGCATGGTGGTGGCTACACCTTC; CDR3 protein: CASSQANRGHGGGYTF
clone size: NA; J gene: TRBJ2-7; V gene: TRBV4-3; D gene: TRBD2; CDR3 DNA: TGCGCCAGCAGCCAAGCGGGGAGGGTTGGTTCCTACGAGCAGTACTTC; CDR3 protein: CASSQAGRVGSYEQYF
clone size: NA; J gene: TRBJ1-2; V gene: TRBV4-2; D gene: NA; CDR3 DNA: TGTGCCAGCAGCCAAGATGGGGTTACAGGGAATGGCTACACCTTC; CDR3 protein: CASSQDGVTGNGYTF
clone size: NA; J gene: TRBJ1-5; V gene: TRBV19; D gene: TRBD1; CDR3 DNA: TGTGCCAGTAAGGGTCGGTTAACAGGGGGCAAACAGCCCCAGCATTTT; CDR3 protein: CASKGRLTGGKQPQHF
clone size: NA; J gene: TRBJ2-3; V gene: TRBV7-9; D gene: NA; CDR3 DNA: TGTGCCAGCAGCTTTGTCCACAACACAGATACGCAGTATTTT; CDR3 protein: CASSFVHNTDTQYF
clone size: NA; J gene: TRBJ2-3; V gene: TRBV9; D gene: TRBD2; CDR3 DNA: TGTGCCAGCAGCGTCCTAGCGGGGGTTACCACAGATACGCAGTATTTT; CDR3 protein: CASSVLAGVTTDTQYF
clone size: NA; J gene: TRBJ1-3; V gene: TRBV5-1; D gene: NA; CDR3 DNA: TGCGCCAGCAGCTTAGGAGGGGTCGGAAACACCATATATTTT; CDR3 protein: CASSLGGVGNTIYF
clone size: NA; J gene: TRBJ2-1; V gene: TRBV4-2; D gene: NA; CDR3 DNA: TGTGCCAGCAGCCAAGAAGAACAGGGCCTCTCCTACAATGAGCAGTTCTTC; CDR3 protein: CASSQEEQGLSYNEQFF
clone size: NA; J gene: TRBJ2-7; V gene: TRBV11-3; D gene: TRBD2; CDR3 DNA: TGTGCCAGCAGTGAAGGGATAGCGGGAAATTACGAGCAGTACTTC; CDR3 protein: CASSEGIAGNYEQYF
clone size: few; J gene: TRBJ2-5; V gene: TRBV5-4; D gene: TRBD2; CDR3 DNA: TGTGCCAGCAGCTTGGGGGGGCTAGCGGGGGGTCGCTGGGAGACCCAGTACTTC; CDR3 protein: CASSLGGLAGGRWETQYF
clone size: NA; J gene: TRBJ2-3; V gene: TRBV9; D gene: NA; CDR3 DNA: TGTGCCAGCAGTCCCAGGGTCACAGATACGCAGTATTTT; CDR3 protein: CASSPRVTDTQYF
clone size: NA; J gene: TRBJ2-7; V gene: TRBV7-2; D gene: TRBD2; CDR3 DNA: TGTGCCAGCAGCTTAGGGGGAGGGAACTACGAGCAGTACTTC; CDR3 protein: CASSLGGGNYEQYF
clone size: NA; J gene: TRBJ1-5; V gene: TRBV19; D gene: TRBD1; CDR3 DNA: TGTGCCAGTAGTACGACAGGGAGTTATAGCAATCAGCCCCAGCATTTT; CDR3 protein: CASSTTGSYSNQPQHF
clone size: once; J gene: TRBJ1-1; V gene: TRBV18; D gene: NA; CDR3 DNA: TGTGCCAGCTCACCACCGGTAGGAGCCACTGAAGCTTTCTTT; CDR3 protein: CASSPPVGATEAFF
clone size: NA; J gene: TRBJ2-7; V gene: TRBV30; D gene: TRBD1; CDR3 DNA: TGTGCCTGGAGTGGAGACAGGGGCCCCTACGAGCAGTACTTC; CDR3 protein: CAWSGDRGPYEQYF
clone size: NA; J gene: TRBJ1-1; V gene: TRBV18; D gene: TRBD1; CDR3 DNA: TGTGCCAGCTCACGGACAGGAGGGACTGAAGCTTTCTTT; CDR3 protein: CASSRTGGTEAFF
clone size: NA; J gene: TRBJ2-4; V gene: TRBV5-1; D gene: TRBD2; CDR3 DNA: TGCGCCAGCAGCTTACAGCCCCACAGCGGGAGGGCCTTGGCCAAAAACATTCAGTACTTC; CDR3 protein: CASSLQPHSGRALAKNIQYF